What follows are 30 T cell receptor beta chains derived from one specimen sequenced in a study of blood T cell repertoires in COVID-19. Sequencing used immunoSEQ multiplex PCR; TCRdb keeps in-frame clones, though not all of them. Of 290,000 or so clones listed, 87% are singletons. Sequencing input: peripheral blood. These TCRs come from a man aged 18 to 29 with active or convalescent COVID-19.

The chain carries TRBV2 and TRBJ1-1; 7 bases fit TRBD1. J was trimmed by 4 bases and V by 6 bases; bases with no gene match: 5. This CDR3 contains 13 residues. Germline V gene data show CDR1 as SNHLY and CDR2 as FYNNEI. CDR3 residues: CASRNDRVTEAFF. As DNA, the CDR3 is TGTGCCAGCAGGAACGACAGGGTCACTGAAGCTTTCTTT.

V is TRBV3-1 (or the pseudogene TRBV3-2) and J is TRBJ2-6; D is perhaps TRBD2 (5 bases). The CDR3 length is 15 residues. The germline CDR1 and CDR2 sequences are LGHDT and YNNKEL (reference sequence). V lost 4 bases and J lost 0, with 7 bases in between. The CDR3 DNA follows: TGTGCCAGCAGCCGAGGGAACTCTGGGGCCAACGTCCTGACTTTC. This gives the protein CASSRGNSGANVLTF.

The chain employs TRBV6-5 and TRBJ2-7; TRBD1 is a possible D gene (6 bases). Germline CDR1 MNHEY, CDR2 SVGAGI. Between the trimmed V and J ends, which lost 0 bases and 2 bases, there was a span of 14 bases. This CDR3 has 16 residues. The CDR3 loop reads CASSYSGGQTPYEQYF. CDR3 coding DNA: TGTGCCAGCAGTTACTCTGGCGGACAGACCCCCTACGAGCAGTACTTC.

V gene TRBV24-1 combines with J gene TRBJ2-1, with TRBD2 identical over 12 bases. V trimming: 6 bases; J trimming: 6 bases; junction bases outside the gene matches: 2. Germline CDR1 is KGHDR and CDR2 is SFDVKD. There are 14 residues in the CDR3. CDR3 amino acids: CATSPSGRVNEQFF. As DNA, the CDR3 is TGTGCCACCAGTCCTAGCGGGAGGGTCAATGAGCAGTTCTTC.

The chain employs TRBV19 and TRBJ1-6, with D possibly matching TRBD1 (5 bases). The V gene lost 10 bases and the J gene lost 0 bases, with 16 bases spanning the gap. This CDR3 is built from 16 residues. Germline loops: CDR1 LNHDA, CDR2 SQIVND (reference sequence). CDR3 nucleotides: TGTGCCACTCGATCTCGGGGGAGCTCCTATAATTCACCCCTCCACTTT. Translated: CATRSRGSSYNSPLHF. Full variable domain (missing parts from reference TRBV19 and TRBJ1-6): DGGITQSPKYLFRKEGQNVTLSCEQNLNHDAMYWYRQDPGQGLRLIYYSQIVNDFQKGDIAEGYSVSREKKESFPLTVTSAQKNPTAFYLCATRSRGSSYNSPLHFGNGTRLTVT.

J is TRBJ2-1 and V is TRBV9; TRBD2 might be the D (5 bases). The V gene's germline CDR1 is SGDLS and CDR2 YYNGEE. This CDR3 spans 13 amino acids. V lost 4 bases to trimming and J lost 2 bases, with 7 bases between them. CDR3 in DNA: TGTGCCAGCAGCCTAGCTACCTACAATGAGCAGTTCTTC. This sequence encodes CASSLATYNEQFF.

The rearrangement uses TRBV7-9 and TRBJ2-5; D is unresolved. The V and J ends lost 4 bases and 5 bases respectively, with 8 bases between them. The germline V gene encodes CDR1 SEHNR and CDR2 FQNEAQ (reference sequence). The CDR3 contains 12 residues. As DNA, the CDR3 is TGTGCCAGCAGCTATACCGAGGAGACCCAGTACTTC. It codes for CASSYTEETQYF.

The J gene is TRBJ2-2, the V gene TRBV12-5; a weak D match, TRBD2 (5 bases). The CDR3 sequence is 19 residues long. The germline gives CDR1 LGHNT, CDR2 FRNRAP. Trimming left V 1 base short and J 1 base short, with 19 bases between. The CDR3 sequence is CASGLAPKESGLNTGELFF. In DNA form, the CDR3 reads TGTGCTAGTGGTTTGGCACCTAAGGAAAGCGGATTGAACACCGGGGAGCTGTTTTTT.

V and J are TRBV27 and TRBJ1-1, with D perhaps matching TRBD1 (6 bases). Trimming pared 0 bases from V and 5 bases from J, leaving 16 bases between. The V gene's germline CDR1 is MNHEY and CDR2 SMNVEV (reference sequence). This CDR3 is 16 amino acids long. Written as DNA, the CDR3 is TGTGCCAGCAGTTTATCGCAAGGGGGGGTATGGACTGAAGCTTTCTTT. The encoded protein is CASSLSQGGVWTEAFF.

The chain carries TRBV10-3 and TRBJ1-2; maybe TRBD1 (6 bases). Germline V gene lookup returns CDR1 ENHRY and CDR2 SYGVKD. The CDR3 runs 12 residues. V gave up 6 bases and J gave up 8 bases, with 13 bases separating them. This chain's CDR3 is CAIRPQGAGYTF. CDR3 DNA sequence: TGTGCCATCAGACCACAGGGAGCAGGCTACACCTTC.

V gene TRBV15 combines with J gene TRBJ2-2; tentative D call: TRBD1 (5 bases). The CDR3 length is 16 residues. Germline V CDR1 and CDR2: LNHNV, YYDKDF (reference sequence). The ends were cut back, 2 bases at V and 5 bases at J, with 15 bases in the middle. The CDR3 loop reads CATSRPQGLSTGELFF. CDR3 DNA: TGTGCCACCAGCAGACCTCAGGGTTTGAGTACCGGGGAGCTGTTTTTT.

This clone is a singleton in its sample. The chain recombines TRBV27 with TRBJ1-4; the D is unclear. Germline assignment: CDR1 MNHEY and CDR2 SMNVEV (reference sequence). V was pared by 3 bases and J by 8 bases, with 10 bases between. This CDR3 region has 13 residues. For the CDR3, the DNA is TGTGCCAGCAGTTTCCTAGCCGGCGAAAAACTGTTTTTT. Residues: CASSFLAGEKLFF.

The V call is TRBV3-1 (or the pseudogene TRBV3-2), the J call TRBJ2-3, with TRBD1 identical over 9 bases. The CDR3 has 14 residues. The V and J ends lost 1 base and 6 bases, in that order; junction bases with no gene match: 2. Germline CDR1 LGHDT, CDR2 YNNKEL (reference sequence). This chain's CDR3 is CASSQGGQGDTQYF. The CDR3 nucleotides read TGTGCCAGCAGCCAAGGGGGACAGGGTGATACGCAGTATTTT.

This chain links TRBV5-1 with TRBJ1-4; tentatively, D is TRBD1 (5 bases). The CDR3 loop spans 15 amino acids. Trimming removed 4 bases at V and 8 bases at J, with 18 bases between. CDR1 is SGHRS and CDR2 is YFSETQ in the germline V gene. Written as DNA, the CDR3 is TGCGCCAGCAGCCCGGAGGGACGCTCGCAAGAAAAACTGTTTTTT. Translated, it gives CASSPEGRSQEKLFF.

The gene calls are TRBV25-1 and TRBJ1-1, with 7 bases aligning to TRBD1. Unmatched junction bases numbered 5, after V lost 4 bases and J lost 0 bases. The CDR3 has 15 residues. The V gene's germline CDR1 is MGHDK and CDR2 SYGVNS. The CDR3 coding sequence is TGTGCCAGCAGTGGAGGACAGGTCATGAACACTGAAGCTTTCTTT. Its translation is CASSGGQVMNTEAFF.

There are a few counts of this clone. This chain links TRBV6-2 or TRBV6-3 with TRBJ2-7; 9 bases are a match to TRBD2. J was trimmed by 0 bases and V by 4 bases; bases with no gene match: 4. Germline loops: CDR1 MNHEY, CDR2 SVGEGT. CDR3 length: 15 residues. CDR3 amino acids: CASSSTAGGSYEQYF. The CDR3 DNA reads TGTGCCAGCAGTTCCACAGCGGGGGGCTCCTACGAGCAGTACTTC.

This chain links TRBV3-1 (or the pseudogene TRBV3-2) with TRBJ2-1; 7 bases agree with TRBD2. After removal of 2 bases from V and 10 bases from J, the junction contained 8 bases not matched to a gene. CDR1 and CDR2 (germline): LGHDT, YNNKEL (reference sequence). The CDR3 spans 14 residues. Here the CDR3 DNA reads TGTGCCAGCAGCCAACGCGCCTCGGGAGGCGAGCAGTTCTTC. Its translation: CASSQRASGGEQFF.

This clone was found a few times. The chain combines TRBV7-3 with TRBJ2-2, with D unresolved. The CDR3 runs 13 residues. Germline CDR1 SGHTA, CDR2 FQGTGA. V lost 2 bases and J 5 bases, leaving 6 bases between the germline ends. Here the CDR3 DNA reads TGTGCCAGCAGCTTATCTGTAACCGGGGAGCTGTTTTTT. It codes for CASSLSVTGELFF.

Remarks on this clone: Other nucleotide sequences in the sample specify the same CDR3. This rearrangement joins TRBV19 to TRBJ1-2, with a tentative D call TRBD1 (5 bases). This CDR3 spans 14 amino acids. Germline V gives CDR1 LNHDA, CDR2 SQIVND (reference sequence). V was cut by 5 bases and J by 4 bases, with 14 bases left in between. CDR3 in amino acids: CASSAAQDGYGYTF. The DNA of the CDR3 is TGTGCCAGTAGTGCCGCACAGGATGGCTATGGCTACACCTTC.

The chain carries TRBV5-6 and TRBJ2-1; 7 nucleotides agree with TRBD1. Germline CDR1 SGHDT, CDR2 YYEEEE. This CDR3 comprises 15 residues. With 6 bases clipped from V and 0 bases from J, the junction kept 6 bases outside the gene matches. The CDR3 protein is CASIVQGYSYNEQFF. The CDR3 DNA sequence: TGTGCCAGCATAGTACAGGGGTACTCCTACAATGAGCAGTTCTTC.

This chain connects TRBV27 to TRBJ2-5; 9 bases agree with TRBD1. The CDR3 extends over 14 amino acids. CDR1 is MNHEY and CDR2 is SMNVEV in the germline V gene (reference sequence). The J segment lost 3 bases and the V segment lost 4 bases, leaving 3 bases of the junction unmatched. CDR3 loop: CASSSWDREETQYF. In DNA form, the CDR3 reads TGTGCCAGCAGTTCATGGGACAGGGAAGAGACCCAGTACTTC.

The chain recombines TRBV28 with TRBJ2-7; 7 positions match TRBD2. The CDR3 length is 15 residues. Germline loops: CDR1 MDHEN, CDR2 SYDVKM. The V gene end was trimmed by 8 bases and the J gene end by 3 bases; junction bases not matched to a gene: 13. CDR3 sequence reads: CASETGSGANYEQYF. The CDR3 nucleotides are TGTGCCAGCGAAACTGGAAGCGGGGCGAACTACGAGCAGTACTTC.

The V and J genes are TRBV11-2 and TRBJ2-3, with 15 bases aligning to TRBD2. CDR1 is SGHAT and CDR2 is FQNNGV in the germline V gene. This CDR3 contains 18 residues. J lost 2 bases, V lost 6 bases, and 9 bases had no gene match. The CDR3 bases are TGTGCCAGCAGGCCAGGACTAGCGGGAGGGCCTAACACAGATACGCAGTATTTT. This codes for CASRPGLAGGPNTDTQYF.

V is TRBV5-1 and J is TRBJ2-7; 9 nucleotides agree with TRBD1. With V trimmed by 0 bases and J by 2 bases, 12 bases remained unmatched. CDR1 and CDR2 (germline): SGHRS, YFSETQ. This CDR3 comprises 18 residues. This chain's CDR3 is CASSLGPGQGFITYEQYF. DNA for the CDR3: TGCGCCAGCAGCTTGGGACCGGGACAGGGTTTTATCACCTACGAGCAGTACTTC.

The chain is built from TRBV5-1 and TRBJ1-6; 8 positions match TRBD1. Germline V gene lookup returns CDR1 SGHRS and CDR2 YFSETQ. Trimming cost V 0 bases and J 3 bases; bases outside gene matches: 5. The CDR3 loop spans 17 amino acids. CDR3 sequence (DNA): TGCGCCAGCAGCTTGGACAGGGGGTCCTACTATAATTCACCCCTCCACTTT. This gives the protein CASSLDRGSYYNSPLHF.

This clone was counted only a few times. The CDR3 reads CATSDGQGFNEQFF. The DNA for the CDR3 is TGTGCCACCAGTGACGGACAGGGTTTCAATGAGCAGTTCTTC. V and J are TRBV24-1 and TRBJ2-1, with TRBD1 identical over 8 bases. V trimming: 4 bases; J trimming: 6 bases; junction bases outside the gene matches: 4. Germline loops: CDR1 KGHDR, CDR2 SFDVKD. This CDR3 has 14 residues.

The chain links TRBV28 to TRBJ2-5; D might be TRBD1 (6 bases). This CDR3 comprises 13 residues. Germline CDR1 MDHEN, CDR2 SYDVKM. V lost 5 bases and J 5 bases, leaving 12 bases between the germline ends. Here the CDR3 DNA reads TGTGCCAGCAGTCCAAGACAGGTGGAGACCCAGTACTTC. Amino acid sequence: CASSPRQVETQYF.

This chain connects TRBV7-6 to TRBJ2-7, with D perhaps TRBD2 (6 bases). Deletions cut 5 bases from V and 0 bases from J, with 17 bases between. Germline assignment: CDR1 SGHVS and CDR2 FNYEAQ. The CDR3 has 16 residues. CDR3 loop: CASSPGDRTGSYEQYF. CDR3 DNA sequence: TGTGCCAGCAGCCCGGGGGATAGGACTGGCTCCTACGAGCAGTACTTC.

The V and J genes are TRBV28 and TRBJ1-2, with D tentatively TRBD1 (6 bases). V was pared by 7 bases and J by 8 bases, with 17 bases between. There are 13 residues in the CDR3. CDR1 is MDHEN and CDR2 is SYDVKM in the germline V gene. This chain's CDR3 is CASIGQFMEGYTF. CDR3 DNA: TGTGCCAGCATCGGACAGTTTATGGAGGGCTACACCTTC.

V usage is TRBV27 and J usage is TRBJ2-5; TRBD2 matches at 11 bases. This CDR3 is 14 amino acids long. V was pared by 4 bases and J by 7 bases, with 5 bases of the junction left unmatched. Germline V gene data show CDR1 as MNHEY and CDR2 as SMNVEV (reference sequence). The CDR3 loop reads CASSSLAGVGTQYF. The CDR3 nucleotides are TGTGCCAGCAGTTCACTAGCGGGGGTTGGGACCCAGTACTTC.